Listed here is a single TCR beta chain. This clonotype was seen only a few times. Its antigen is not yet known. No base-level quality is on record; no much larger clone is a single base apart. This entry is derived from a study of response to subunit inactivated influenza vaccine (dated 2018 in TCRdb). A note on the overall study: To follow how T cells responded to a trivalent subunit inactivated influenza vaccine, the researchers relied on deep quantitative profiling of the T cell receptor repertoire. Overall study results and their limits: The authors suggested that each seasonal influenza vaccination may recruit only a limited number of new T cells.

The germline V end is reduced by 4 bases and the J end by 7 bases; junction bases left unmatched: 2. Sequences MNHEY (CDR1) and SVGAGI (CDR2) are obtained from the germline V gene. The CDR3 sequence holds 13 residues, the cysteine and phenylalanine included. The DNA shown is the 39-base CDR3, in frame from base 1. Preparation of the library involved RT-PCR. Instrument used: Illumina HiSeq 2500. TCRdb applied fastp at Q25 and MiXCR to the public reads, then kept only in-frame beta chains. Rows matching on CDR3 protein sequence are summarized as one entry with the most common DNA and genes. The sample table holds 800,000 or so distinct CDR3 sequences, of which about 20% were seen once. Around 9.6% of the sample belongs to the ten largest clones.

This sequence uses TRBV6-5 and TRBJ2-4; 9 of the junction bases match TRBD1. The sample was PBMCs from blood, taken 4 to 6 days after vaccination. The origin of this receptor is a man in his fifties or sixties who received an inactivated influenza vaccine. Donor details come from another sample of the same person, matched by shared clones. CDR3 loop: CASSWDRANIQYF. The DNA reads TGTGCCAGCAGTTGGGACAGGGCGAACATTCAGTACTTC.